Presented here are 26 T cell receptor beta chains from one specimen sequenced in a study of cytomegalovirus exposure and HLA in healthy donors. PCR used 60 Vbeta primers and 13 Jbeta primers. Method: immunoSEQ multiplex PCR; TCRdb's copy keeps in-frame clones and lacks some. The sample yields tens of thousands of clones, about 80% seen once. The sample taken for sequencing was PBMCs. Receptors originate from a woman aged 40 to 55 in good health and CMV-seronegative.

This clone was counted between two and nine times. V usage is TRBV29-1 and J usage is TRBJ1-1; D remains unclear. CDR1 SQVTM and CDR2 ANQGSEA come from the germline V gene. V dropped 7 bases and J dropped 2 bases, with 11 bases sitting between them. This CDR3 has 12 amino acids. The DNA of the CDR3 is TGCAGCGCAGCGACCACAAACACTGAAGCTTTCTTT. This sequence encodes CSAATTNTEAFF. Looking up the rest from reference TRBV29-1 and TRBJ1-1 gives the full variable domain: SAVISQKPSRDICQRGTSLTIQCQVDSQVTMMFWYRQQPGQSLTLIATANQGSEATYESGFVIDKFPISRPNLTFSTLTVSNMSPEDSSIYLCSAATTNTEAFFGQGTRLTVV.

In nucleotides, the CDR3 is TGTGCCAGCAGTTTCCATCGAGCATTGCAGGGTGGGGAGACCCAGTACTTC. Protein product: CASSFHRALQGGETQYF. The J gene is TRBJ2-5, the V gene TRBV27; D is possibly TRBD1 (5 bases). Trimming removed 3 bases from V and 5 bases from J, with 22 bases in between. CDR1 is MNHEY, CDR2 SMNVEV, per germline (reference sequence). CDR3 length: 17 amino acids.

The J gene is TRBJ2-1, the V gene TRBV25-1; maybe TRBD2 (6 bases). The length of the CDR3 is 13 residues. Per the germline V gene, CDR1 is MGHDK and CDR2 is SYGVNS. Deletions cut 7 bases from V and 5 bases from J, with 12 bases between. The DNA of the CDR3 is TGTGCCAGCATAACCGGAGGGGACAATGAGCAGTTCTTC. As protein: CASITGGDNEQFF.

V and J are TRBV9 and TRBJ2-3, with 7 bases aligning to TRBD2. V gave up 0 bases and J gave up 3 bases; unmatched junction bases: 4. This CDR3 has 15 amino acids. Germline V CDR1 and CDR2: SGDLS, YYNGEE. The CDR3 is CASSVDGGGTDTQYF. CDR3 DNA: TGTGCCAGCAGCGTAGATGGCGGGGGTACAGATACGCAGTATTTT.

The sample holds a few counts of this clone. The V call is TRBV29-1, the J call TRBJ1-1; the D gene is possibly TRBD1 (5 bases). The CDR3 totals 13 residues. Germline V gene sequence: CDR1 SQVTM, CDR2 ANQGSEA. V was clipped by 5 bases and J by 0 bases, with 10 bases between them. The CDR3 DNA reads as TGCAGCGTTTCGACAGCTATGAACACTGAAGCTTTCTTT. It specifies CSVSTAMNTEAFF.

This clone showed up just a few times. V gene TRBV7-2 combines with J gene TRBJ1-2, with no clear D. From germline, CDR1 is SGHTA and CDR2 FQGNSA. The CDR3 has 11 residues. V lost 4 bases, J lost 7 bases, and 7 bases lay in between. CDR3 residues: CASSSGSGYTF. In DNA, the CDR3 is TGTGCCAGCAGCTCAGGCTCTGGCTACACCTTC.

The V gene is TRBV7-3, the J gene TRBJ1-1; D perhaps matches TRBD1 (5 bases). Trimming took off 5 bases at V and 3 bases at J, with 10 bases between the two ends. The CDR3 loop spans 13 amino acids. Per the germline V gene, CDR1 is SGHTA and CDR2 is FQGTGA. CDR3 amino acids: CASSRGADTEAFF. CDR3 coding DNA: TGTGCCAGCAGCCGTGGGGCAGACACTGAAGCTTTCTTT. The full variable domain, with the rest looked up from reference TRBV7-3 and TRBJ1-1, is GAGVSQTPSNKVTEKGKYVELRCDPISGHTALYWYRQSLGQGPEFLIYFQGTGAADDSGLPNDRFFAVRPEGSVSTLKIQRTERGDSAVYLCASSRGADTEAFFGQGTRLTVV.

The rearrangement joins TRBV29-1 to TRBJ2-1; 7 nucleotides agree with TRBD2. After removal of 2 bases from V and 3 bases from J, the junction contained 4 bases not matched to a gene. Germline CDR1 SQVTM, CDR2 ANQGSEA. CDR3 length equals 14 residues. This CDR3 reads CSVELAEIYNEQFF. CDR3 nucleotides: TGCAGCGTTGAACTAGCGGAGATCTACAATGAGCAGTTCTTC.

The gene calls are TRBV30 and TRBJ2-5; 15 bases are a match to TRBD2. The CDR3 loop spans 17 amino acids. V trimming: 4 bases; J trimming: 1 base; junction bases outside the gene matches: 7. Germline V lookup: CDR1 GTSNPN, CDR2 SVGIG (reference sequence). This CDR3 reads CAWNSGLAGGRQETQYF. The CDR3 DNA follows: TGTGCCTGGAACTCGGGACTAGCGGGGGGCCGCCAAGAGACCCAGTACTTC.

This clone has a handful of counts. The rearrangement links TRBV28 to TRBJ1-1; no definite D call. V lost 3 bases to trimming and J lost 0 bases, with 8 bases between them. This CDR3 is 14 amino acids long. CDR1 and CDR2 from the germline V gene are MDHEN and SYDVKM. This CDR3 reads CASSFGGVNTEAFF. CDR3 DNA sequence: TGTGCCAGCAGTTTCGGAGGTGTGAACACTGAAGCTTTCTTT.

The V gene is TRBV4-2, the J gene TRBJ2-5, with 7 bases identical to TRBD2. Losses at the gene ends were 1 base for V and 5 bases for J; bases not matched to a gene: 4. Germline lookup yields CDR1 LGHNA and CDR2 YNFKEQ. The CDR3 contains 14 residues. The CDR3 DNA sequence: TGTGCCAGCAGCCAAGGGACTAGAGGGGAGACCCAGTACTTC. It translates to CASSQGTRGETQYF.

The CDR3 bases are TGTGCCAGCAGTGAACTAGCGGGGGGCGACGGGGGAGATACGCAGTATTTT. It encodes CASSELAGGDGGDTQYF. The chain is built from TRBV25-1 and TRBJ2-3; 11 bases map to TRBD2. The CDR3 covers 17 residues. The ends lost 2 bases at V and 5 bases at J; junction bases unmatched: 9. Germline assignment: CDR1 MGHDK and CDR2 SYGVNS.

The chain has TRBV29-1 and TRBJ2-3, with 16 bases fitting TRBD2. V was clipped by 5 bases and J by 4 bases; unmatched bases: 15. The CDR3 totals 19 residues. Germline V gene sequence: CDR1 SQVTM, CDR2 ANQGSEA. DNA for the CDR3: TGCAGCGTTCGCGGCGTTCTAACGGGGACTAGCGGGGGGGCAGATACGCAGTATTTT. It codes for CSVRGVLTGTSGGADTQYF.

The CDR3 nucleotides are TGTGCCAGCAGCTTATACAGGGGGCAAAACACTGAAGCTTTCTTT. It translates to CASSLYRGQNTEAFF. This rearrangement joins TRBV7-2 to TRBJ1-1; TRBD1 matches 9 bases. V shed 2 bases and J 2 bases; nucleotides not matched to a gene: 3. Looked up from germline, CDR1 is SGHTA and CDR2 is FQGNSA. The CDR3 contains 15 residues. The variable domain in full, with the rest retrieved from reference TRBV7-2 and TRBJ1-1, is GAGVSQSPSNKVTEKGKDVELRCDPISGHTALYWYRQSLGQGLEFLIYFQGNSAPDKSGLPSDRFSAERTGGSVSTLTIQRTQQEDSAVYLCASSLYRGQNTEAFFGQGTRLTVV.

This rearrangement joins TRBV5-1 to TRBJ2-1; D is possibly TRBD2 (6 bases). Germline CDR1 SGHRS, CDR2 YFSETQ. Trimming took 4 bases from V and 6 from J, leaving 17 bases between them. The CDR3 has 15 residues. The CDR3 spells CASSGGTSYLNEQFF. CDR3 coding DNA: TGCGCCAGCAGCGGGGGAACTAGCTACCTCAATGAGCAGTTCTTC.

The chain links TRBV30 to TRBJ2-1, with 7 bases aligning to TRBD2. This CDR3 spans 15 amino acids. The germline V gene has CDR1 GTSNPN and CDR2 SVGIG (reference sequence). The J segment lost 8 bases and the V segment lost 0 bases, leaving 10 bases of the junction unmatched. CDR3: CAWSVRGREVDEQFF. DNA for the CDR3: TGTGCCTGGAGTGTCAGAGGACGGGAGGTCGATGAGCAGTTCTTC.

The CDR3 sequence: CAWSRGQGPNQPQHF. DNA for the CDR3: TGTGCCTGGAGCCGGGGACAGGGGCCGAATCAGCCCCAGCATTTT. The chain combines TRBV30 with TRBJ1-5, with 10 bases matching TRBD1. From germline, CDR1 is GTSNPN and CDR2 SVGIG (reference sequence). Trimming at V came to 3 bases and at J to 4 bases, leaving 6 bases not matched to a gene. This CDR3 has 15 amino acids.

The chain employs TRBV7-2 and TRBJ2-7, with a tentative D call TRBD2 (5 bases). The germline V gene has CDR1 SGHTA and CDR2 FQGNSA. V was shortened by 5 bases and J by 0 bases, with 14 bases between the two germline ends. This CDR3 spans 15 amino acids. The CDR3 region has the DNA TGTGCCAGCAGCCCCCCTAGTAGCGCCTCCTACGAGCAGTACTTC. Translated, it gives CASSPPSSASYEQYF.

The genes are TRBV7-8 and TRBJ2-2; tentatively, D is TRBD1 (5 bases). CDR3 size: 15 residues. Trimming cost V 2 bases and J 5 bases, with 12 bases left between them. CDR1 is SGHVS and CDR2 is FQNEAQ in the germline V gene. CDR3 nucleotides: TGTGCCAGCAGCTTAAACGCAGGGAATACCGGGGAGCTGTTTTTT. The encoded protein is CASSLNAGNTGELFF.

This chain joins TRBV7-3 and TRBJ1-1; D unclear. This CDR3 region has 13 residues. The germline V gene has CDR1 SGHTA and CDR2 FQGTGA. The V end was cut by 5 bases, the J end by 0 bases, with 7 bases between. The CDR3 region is CASSQNLNTEAFF. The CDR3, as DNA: TGTGCCAGCAGCCAAAATTTGAACACTGAAGCTTTCTTT.

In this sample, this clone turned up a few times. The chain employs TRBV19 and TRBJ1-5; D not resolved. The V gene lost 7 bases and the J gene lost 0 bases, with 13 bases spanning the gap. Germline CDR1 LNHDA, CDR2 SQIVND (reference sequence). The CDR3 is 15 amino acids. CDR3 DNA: TGTGCCAGTATTATGGACGGGAATAGCAATCAGCCCCAGCATTTT. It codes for CASIMDGNSNQPQHF.

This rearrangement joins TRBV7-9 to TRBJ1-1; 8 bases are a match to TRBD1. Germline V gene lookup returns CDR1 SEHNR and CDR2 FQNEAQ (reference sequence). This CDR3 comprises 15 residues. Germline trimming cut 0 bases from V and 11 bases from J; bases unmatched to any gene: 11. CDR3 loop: CASSLAPGGAAWAFF. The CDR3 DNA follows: TGTGCCAGCAGCTTAGCGCCAGGGGGCGCGGCGTGGGCTTTCTTT.

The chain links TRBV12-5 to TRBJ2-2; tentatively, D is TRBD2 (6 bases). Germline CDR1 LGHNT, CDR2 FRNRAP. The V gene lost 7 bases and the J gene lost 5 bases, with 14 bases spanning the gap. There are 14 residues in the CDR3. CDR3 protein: CASARREETGELFF. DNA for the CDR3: TGTGCTAGTGCGAGGAGGGAGGAGACCGGGGAGCTGTTTTTT.

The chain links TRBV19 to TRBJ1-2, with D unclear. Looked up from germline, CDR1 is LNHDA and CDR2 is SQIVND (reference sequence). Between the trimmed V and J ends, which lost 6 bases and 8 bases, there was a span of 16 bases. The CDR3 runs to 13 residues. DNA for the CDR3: TGTGCCAGTAGCACGGGGTTCCTGCAGGGCTACACCTTC. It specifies CASSTGFLQGYTF.

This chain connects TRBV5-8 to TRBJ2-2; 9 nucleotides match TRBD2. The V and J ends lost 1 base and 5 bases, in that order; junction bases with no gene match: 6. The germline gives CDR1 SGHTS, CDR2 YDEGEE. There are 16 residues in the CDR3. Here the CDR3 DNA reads TGTGCCAGCAGCTTGTTGGGTCTAGCGGGAACCGGGGAGCTGTTTTTT. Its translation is CASSLLGLAGTGELFF.

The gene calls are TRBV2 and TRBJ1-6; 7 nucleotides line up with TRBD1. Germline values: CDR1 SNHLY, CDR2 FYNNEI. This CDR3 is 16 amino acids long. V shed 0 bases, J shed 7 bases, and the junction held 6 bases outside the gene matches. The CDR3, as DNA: TGTGCCAGCAGTGAAGCAGGAGGGGGCAGAAATTCACCCCTCCACTTT. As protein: CASSEAGGGRNSPLHF.